This note documents a single T cell receptor beta chain sequence. The antigen remains undetermined. The DNA ends 3 residues before the CDR3 does, and the rest of the CDR3 is filled in from the germline J gene. V was pared by 5 bases and J by 8 bases, with 17 bases between. The CDR3 totals 14 residues. The V gene's germline CDR1 is SEHNR and CDR2 FQNEAQ (reference sequence). Genomic DNA, averaging about 1,200 ng per sample, yielded TCR beta CDR3 via immunoSEQ. Libraries were prepared by immunoSEQ multiplex PCR; TCRdb keeps only in-frame clonotypes and omits some of them. Recorded for this sample: about 40,000 clones. The sample belongs to a study of T cells in women clearing cervical HPV infection. Study information: Cases' blood sampling followed lesion detection by median roughly 150 days (90 to 200).

General observations from the study: Controls had more TRBV6-7 (0.16%) than cases (approximately 0.11%). Each sample's T-cell count was unknown, possibly confounding richness.

The TCR comes from a woman between 18 and 75 years old with a cervical HPV16 infection that either progressed to CIN3+ or cleared (not recorded which). Material: blood buffy coat. The chain links TRBV7-9 to TRBJ2-3; D possibly corresponds to TRBD2 (6 bases). CDR3 amino acids: CASSESPGLATQYF. CDR3 DNA (partial): TGTGCCAGCAGCGAGAGTCCGGGACTTGCTACG.